The 5 T cell receptor beta chains listed next were all sequenced from one sample in a study of T cells in Graves' hyperthyroidism and ophthalmopathy. TCR beta CDR3 region amplification was performed from RNA transcripts. HTBI primers were used for first-round RT-PCR of the TCR CDR3. TCRdb redid the calling of the multiplex PCR reads with MiXCR, one entry per CDR3 protein. Of 350,000 or so distinct CDR3 sequences in the sample, about 21% were seen once. Input material: blood. The receptors derive from a woman between 45 and 60 years old with Graves' hyperthyroidism.

This chain uses TRBV29-1 with TRBJ2-4; D possibly corresponds to TRBD1 (5 bases). The CDR3 sequence is 11 residues long. With 7 bases removed from V and 6 bases from J, the gap between germline ends came to 10 bases. The V gene's germline CDR1 is SQVTM and CDR2 ANQGSEA. The CDR3 is CSADSGNIQYF. DNA of the CDR3: TGCAGCGCTGACAGTGGAAACATTCAGTACTTC.

This clonotype was found a few times. This chain connects TRBV5-1 to TRBJ2-1, with TRBD2 as a possible D gene (6 bases). V was trimmed by 1 base and J by 2 bases, leaving 10 bases between them. CDR1 and CDR2 from the germline V gene are SGHRS and YFSETQ. This CDR3 spans 15 amino acids. CDR3 protein: CASSLSGDPYNEQFF. Here the CDR3 DNA reads TGCGCCAGCAGCTTGTCGGGGGACCCCTACAATGAGCAGTTCTTC. The full variable domain, in which reference TRBV5-1 and TRBJ2-1 provide the parts outside the CDR3, is KAGVTQTPRYLIKTRGQQVTLSCSPISGHRSVSWYQQTPGQGLQFLFEYFSETQRNKGNFPGRFSGRQFSNSRSEMNVSTLELGDSALYLCASSLSGDPYNEQFFGPGTRLTVL.

A few counts support this clonotype. A read error may explain this, as a much larger clone is one base away. V and J are TRBV7-3 and TRBJ1-1; perhaps TRBD1 as D (6 bases). Germline V gene data show CDR1 as SGHTA and CDR2 as FQGTGA. This CDR3 has 15 amino acids. CDR3: CASSPEQGTNTEALF. CDR3 DNA sequence: TGTGCCAGCAGTCCTGAGCAGGGGACGAACACTGAAGCTCTCTTT.

This clonotype has a count of ten or more. The rearrangement uses TRBV11-1 and TRBJ1-2, with 8 bases fitting TRBD1. The CDR3 is 13 amino acids. Trimming at V came to 5 bases and at J to 6 bases, leaving 5 bases not matched to a gene. Germline lookup yields CDR1 SGHAT and CDR2 FQDESV (reference sequence). The CDR3 nucleotides read TGTGCCAGCAGCCCGACAGGGGTAAATGGCTACACCTTC. Its translation is CASSPTGVNGYTF.

This clonotype has ten or more counts. The chain recombines TRBV12-3 or TRBV12-4 with TRBJ1-2; a weak D match, TRBD1 (6 bases). CDR3 length: 14 residues. Trimming stripped 5 bases from V and 7 bases from J, with 17 bases between. The CDR3 sequence is CASSPDSQVRGYTF. For the CDR3, the DNA is TGTGCCAGCAGTCCGGACAGCCAAGTGCGTGGCTACACCTTC.